This T cell receptor (beta chain) was recovered during a study of blood T cell repertoires in COVID-19. Overall study: Spain, Italy and the United States supplied samples that represented acute and convalescent COVID-19. Nucleic acid was either cDNA or gDNA, and it came from T cells, B-cell-depleted T cells, or PBMCs.

In the original analysis: Cell counts per sample came from amplifying reference gene primers. Clones were read by immunoSEQ multiplex PCR, and TCRdb kept only the in-frame ones, dropping some. D and trimming come from the DNA, and the V and J calls and clone size come from that table. In the table there are 65,000 to 85,000 clones, approximately 90% of which are singletons. Germline V lookup: CDR1 ENHRY, CDR2 SYGVKD. The CDR3 has 14 amino acids. The V segment lost 4 bases and the J segment 3 bases; nucleotides outside the gene matches: 3. What was sequenced was peripheral blood. The TCR comes from a human donor in a cohort sampled during active COVID-19. This chain links TRBV10-3 with TRBJ1-5, with TRBD1 matching 7 bases. This CDR3 reads CAISADRDNQPQHF. The DNA of the CDR3 is TGTGCCATCAGTGCCGACAGGGACAATCAGCCCCAGCATTTT.